This T cell receptor (beta chain) stems from a study of beta chain features in type 1 diabetes. Broader study findings: Sequencing of cDNA might inflate the share of cells that strongly express TCR. VDJ junctions sequenced from type 1 diabetes patients showed fewer insertions and more deletions. There was a moderate but significant shortening of TCRB CDR3s in all four CD4+ subsets of Type 1 diabetes patients. Within patients, naive, central memory and Treg TCRB repertoires seemed more similar than within healthy donors.

The authors sorted CD4+ naive, central memory, regulatory and stem cell-like memory cells via CD45RO/CCR7/CD25/CD127/CD95/CD27. A remark on this clone: The antigen remains undetermined.

The CDR3 consists of 15 residues. The trim removed 5 bases at V and 0 bases at J, leaving 3 bases unmatched. Germline-derived CDR1 and CDR2 are SGHTA and FQGTGA. Sequencing targeted expressed TCRB transcripts, as all isolated RNA had been reverse transcribed. Sequencing was performed with immunoSEQ multiplex PCR; in TCRdb, only in-frame clones are kept and a portion is missing. The data show fewer than 300,000 clones, roughly 10% seen once. Material for sequencing was naive CD4+ T cells from blood. The genes are TRBV7-3 and TRBJ2-7; 11 bases are a match to TRBD2. This TCR derives from a man between 25 and 39 years old with type 1 diabetes. The CDR3 is CASSKLAGDSYEQYF. The CDR3 DNA follows: TGTGCCAGCAGCAAACTAGCGGGGGACTCCTACGAGCAGTACTTC.